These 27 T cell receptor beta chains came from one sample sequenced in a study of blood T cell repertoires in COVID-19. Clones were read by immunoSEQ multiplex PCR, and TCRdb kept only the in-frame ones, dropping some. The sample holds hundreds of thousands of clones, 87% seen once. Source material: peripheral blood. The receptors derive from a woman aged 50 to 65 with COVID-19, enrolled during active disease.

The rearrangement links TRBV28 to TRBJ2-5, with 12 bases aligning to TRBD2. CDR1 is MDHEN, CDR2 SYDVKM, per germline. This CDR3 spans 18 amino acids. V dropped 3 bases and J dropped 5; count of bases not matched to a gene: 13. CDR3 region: CASSLVGASGRARETQYF. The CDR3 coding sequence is TGTGCCAGCAGTTTGGTAGGGGCTAGCGGGAGGGCCCGGGAGACCCAGTACTTC.

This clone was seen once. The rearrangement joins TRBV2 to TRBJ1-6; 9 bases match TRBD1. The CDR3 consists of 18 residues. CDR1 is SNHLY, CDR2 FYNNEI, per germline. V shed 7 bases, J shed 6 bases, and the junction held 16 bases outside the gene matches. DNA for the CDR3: TGTGCCAGCAACCACCCACCGGGACAGGGTGATGCTAATTCACCCCTCCACTTT. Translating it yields CASNHPPGQGDANSPLHF.

CDR3: CATAGTANEKLFF. CDR3 bases: TGTGCCACCGCGGGGACAGCTAATGAAAAACTGTTTTTT. The chain combines TRBV6-5 with TRBJ1-4; 7 bases line up with TRBD1. CDR3 length: 13 residues. Looked up from germline, CDR1 is MNHEY and CDR2 is SVGAGI. V shed 10 bases and J 3 bases; nucleotides not matched to a gene: 5.

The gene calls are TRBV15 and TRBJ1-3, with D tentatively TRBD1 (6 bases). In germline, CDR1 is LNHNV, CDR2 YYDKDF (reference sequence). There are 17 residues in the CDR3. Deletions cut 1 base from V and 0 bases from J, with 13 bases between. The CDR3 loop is CATSRGSGALSGNTIYF. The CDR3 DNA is TGTGCCACCAGCAGAGGGTCAGGGGCCCTCTCTGGAAACACCATATATTTT.

The DNA of the CDR3 is TGCGCCAGCGTAGCAAGAAGCGGGAGCACAGATACGCAGTATTTT. It yields the protein CASVARSGSTDTQYF. The chain couples TRBV5-1 to TRBJ2-3, with a weak D call TRBD2 (6 bases). This CDR3 has 15 residues. Germline values: CDR1 SGHRS, CDR2 YFSETQ. Trimming left V 7 bases short and J 0 bases short, with 15 bases between.

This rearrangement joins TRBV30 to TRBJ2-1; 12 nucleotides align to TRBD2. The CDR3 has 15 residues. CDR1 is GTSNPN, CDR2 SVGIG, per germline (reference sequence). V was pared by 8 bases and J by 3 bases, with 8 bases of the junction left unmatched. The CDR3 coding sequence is TGTGCCGTCGGACTAGCGGGGATGGGCTACAATGAGCAGTTCTTC. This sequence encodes CAVGLAGMGYNEQFF.

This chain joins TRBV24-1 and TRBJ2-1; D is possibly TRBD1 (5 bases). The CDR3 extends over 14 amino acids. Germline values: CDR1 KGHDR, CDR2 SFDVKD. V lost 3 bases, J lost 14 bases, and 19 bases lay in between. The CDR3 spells CATSDPGRIKGEFF. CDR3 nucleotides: TGTGCCACCAGTGATCCCGGACGTATCAAAGGGGAGTTCTTC.

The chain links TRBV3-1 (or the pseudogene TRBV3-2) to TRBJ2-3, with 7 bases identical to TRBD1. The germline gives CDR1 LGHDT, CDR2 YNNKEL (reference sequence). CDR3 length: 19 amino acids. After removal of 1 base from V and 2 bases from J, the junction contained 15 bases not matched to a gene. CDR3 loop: CASSQAVRGMGPYTDTQYF. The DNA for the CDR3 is TGTGCCAGCAGCCAAGCGGTCAGGGGGATGGGGCCCTACACAGATACGCAGTATTTT.

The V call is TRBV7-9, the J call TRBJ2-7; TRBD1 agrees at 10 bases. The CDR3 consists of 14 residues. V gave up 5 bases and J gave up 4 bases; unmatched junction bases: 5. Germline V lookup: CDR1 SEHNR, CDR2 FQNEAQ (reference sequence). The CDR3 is CASSRGQGPYEQYF. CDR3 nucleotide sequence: TGTGCCAGCAGCCGGGGACAGGGGCCGTACGAGCAGTACTTC.

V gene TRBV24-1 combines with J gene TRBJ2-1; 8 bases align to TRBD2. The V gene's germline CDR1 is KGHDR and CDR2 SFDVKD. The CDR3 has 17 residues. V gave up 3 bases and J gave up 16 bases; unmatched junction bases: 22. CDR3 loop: CATSDRGGAAYRAQLFF. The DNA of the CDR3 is TGTGCCACCAGTGATCGGGGGGGAGCCGCTTACCGGGCACAGCTATTCTTC.

The DNA for the CDR3 is TGTGCCAGTAGTATCCAGGGCCGTAGCGGTGAAAAACTGTTTTTT. Amino acids: CASSIQGRSGEKLFF. This chain joins TRBV19 and TRBJ1-4; D may be TRBD1 (5 bases). This CDR3 has 15 residues. Germline values: CDR1 LNHDA, CDR2 SQIVND (reference sequence). V shed 3 bases and J shed 7 bases, with 15 bases lying between them.

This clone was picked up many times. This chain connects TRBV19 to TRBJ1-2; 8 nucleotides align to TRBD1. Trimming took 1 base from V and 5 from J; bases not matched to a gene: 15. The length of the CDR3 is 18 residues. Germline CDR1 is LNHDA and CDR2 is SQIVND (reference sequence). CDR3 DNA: TGTGCCAGTAGTATAGTCCGATCGAACGGACAGGGAAGATATGGCTACACCTTC. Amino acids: CASSIVRSNGQGRYGYTF.

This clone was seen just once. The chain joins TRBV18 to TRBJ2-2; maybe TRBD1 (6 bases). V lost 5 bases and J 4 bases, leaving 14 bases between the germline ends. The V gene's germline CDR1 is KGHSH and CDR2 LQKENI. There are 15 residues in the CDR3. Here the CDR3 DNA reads TGTGCCAGCTCAACCGGACAGCTTCTCACCGGGGAGCTGTTTTTT. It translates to CASSTGQLLTGELFF.

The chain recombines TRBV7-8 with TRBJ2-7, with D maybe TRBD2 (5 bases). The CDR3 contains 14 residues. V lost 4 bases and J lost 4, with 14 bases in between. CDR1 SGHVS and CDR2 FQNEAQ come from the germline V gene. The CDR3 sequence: CASSWRLAQYEQYF. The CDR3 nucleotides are TGTGCCAGCAGCTGGCGCCTAGCCCAATACGAGCAGTACTTC.

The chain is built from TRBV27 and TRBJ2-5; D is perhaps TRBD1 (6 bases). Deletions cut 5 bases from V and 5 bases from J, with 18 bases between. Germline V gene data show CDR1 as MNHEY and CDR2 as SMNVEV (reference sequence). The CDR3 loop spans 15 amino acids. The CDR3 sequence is CASSITGILGETQYF. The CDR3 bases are TGTGCCAGCAGTATTACAGGGATACTGGGGGAGACCCAGTACTTC.

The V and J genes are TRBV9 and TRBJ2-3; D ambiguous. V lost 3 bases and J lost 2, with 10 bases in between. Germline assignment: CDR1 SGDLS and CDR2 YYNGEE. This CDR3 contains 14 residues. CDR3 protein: CASSELYDTDTQYF. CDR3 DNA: TGTGCCAGCAGCGAGCTTTATGACACAGATACGCAGTATTTT.

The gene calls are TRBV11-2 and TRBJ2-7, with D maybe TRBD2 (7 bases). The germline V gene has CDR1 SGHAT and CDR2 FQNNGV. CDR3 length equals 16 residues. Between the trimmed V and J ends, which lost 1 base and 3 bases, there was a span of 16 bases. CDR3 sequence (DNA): TGTGCCAGCAGCTTAGCCTCCCGGGGGGCCCTCTACGAGCAGTACTTC. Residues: CASSLASRGALYEQYF.

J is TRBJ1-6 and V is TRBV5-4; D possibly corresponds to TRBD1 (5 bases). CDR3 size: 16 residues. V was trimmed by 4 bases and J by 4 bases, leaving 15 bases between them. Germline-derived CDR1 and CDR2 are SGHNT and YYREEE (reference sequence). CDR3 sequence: CASSRKGQGYNSPLHF. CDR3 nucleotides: TGTGCCAGCAGCCGAAAGGGGCAGGGTTATAATTCACCCCTCCACTTT.

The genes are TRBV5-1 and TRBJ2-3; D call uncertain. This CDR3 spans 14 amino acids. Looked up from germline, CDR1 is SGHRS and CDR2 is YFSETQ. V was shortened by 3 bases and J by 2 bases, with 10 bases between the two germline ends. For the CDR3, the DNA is TGCGCCAGCAGCTCAGTCATCCCCACAGATACGCAGTATTTT. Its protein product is CASSSVIPTDTQYF. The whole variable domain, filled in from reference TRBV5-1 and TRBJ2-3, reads KAGVTQTPRYLIKTRGQQVTLSCSPISGHRSVSWYQQTPGQGLQFLFEYFSETQRNKGNFPGRFSGRQFSNSRSEMNVSTLELGDSALYLCASSSVIPTDTQYFGPGTRLTVL.

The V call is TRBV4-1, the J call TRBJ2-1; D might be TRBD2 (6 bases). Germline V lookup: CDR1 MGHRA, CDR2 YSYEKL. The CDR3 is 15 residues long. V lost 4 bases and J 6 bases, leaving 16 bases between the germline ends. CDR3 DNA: TGCGCCAGCAGCCGCTCTAGCGAAAGGGGCAATGAGCAGTTCTTC. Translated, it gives CASSRSSERGNEQFF.

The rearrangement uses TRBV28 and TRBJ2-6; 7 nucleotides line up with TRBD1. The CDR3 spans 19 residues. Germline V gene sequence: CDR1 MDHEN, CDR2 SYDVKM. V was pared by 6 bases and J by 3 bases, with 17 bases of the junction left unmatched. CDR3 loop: CASRRISNRGKGGANVLTF. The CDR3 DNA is TGTGCCAGCAGGAGAATATCAAACAGGGGAAAGGGTGGGGCCAACGTCCTGACTTTC. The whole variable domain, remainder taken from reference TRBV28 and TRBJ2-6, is DVKVTQSSRYLVKRTGEKVFLECVQDMDHENMFWYRQDPGLGLRLIYFSYDVKMKEKGDIPEGYSVSREKKERFSLILESASTNQTSMYLCASRRISNRGKGGANVLTFGAGSRLTVL.

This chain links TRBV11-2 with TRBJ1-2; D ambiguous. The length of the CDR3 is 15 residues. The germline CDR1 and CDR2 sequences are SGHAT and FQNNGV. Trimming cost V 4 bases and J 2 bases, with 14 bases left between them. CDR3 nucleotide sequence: TGTGCCAGCAGCTCCCGGGGAGGGCTAAACTATGGCTACACCTTC. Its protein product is CASSSRGGLNYGYTF.

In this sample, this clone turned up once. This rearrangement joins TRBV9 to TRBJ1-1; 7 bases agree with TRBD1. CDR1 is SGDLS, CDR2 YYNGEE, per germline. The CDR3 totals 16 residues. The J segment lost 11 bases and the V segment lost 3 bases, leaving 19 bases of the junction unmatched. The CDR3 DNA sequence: TGTGCCAGCAGCGCACGACGACCTACAGGGGCCCCGAGGGCTTTCTTT. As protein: CASSARRPTGAPRAFF.

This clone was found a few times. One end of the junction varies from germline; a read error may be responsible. In nucleotides, the CDR3 is TGTGCTAGCAGCGGGGGGGGTAGCGGGAGTACGCAGTATTTT. Translating it yields CASSGGGSGSTQYF. This sequence joins TRBV7-7 and TRBJ2-3; 10 bases agree with TRBD2. The CDR3 extends over 14 amino acids. Germline V gene sequence: CDR1 SSHAT, CDR2 FNYEAQ (reference sequence).

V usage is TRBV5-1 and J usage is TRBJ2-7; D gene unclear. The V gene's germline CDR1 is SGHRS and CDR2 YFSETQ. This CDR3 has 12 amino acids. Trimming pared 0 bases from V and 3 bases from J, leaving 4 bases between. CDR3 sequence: CASSLDLYEQYF. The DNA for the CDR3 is TGCGCCAGCAGCTTGGATCTCTACGAGCAGTACTTC.

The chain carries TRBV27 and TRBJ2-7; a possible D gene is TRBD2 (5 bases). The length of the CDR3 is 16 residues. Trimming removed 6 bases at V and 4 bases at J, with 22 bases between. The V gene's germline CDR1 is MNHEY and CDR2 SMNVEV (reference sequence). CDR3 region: CASSFRQPYSGYEQYF. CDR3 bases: TGTGCCAGCAGCTTCCGTCAGCCCTACTCGGGATACGAGCAGTACTTC.

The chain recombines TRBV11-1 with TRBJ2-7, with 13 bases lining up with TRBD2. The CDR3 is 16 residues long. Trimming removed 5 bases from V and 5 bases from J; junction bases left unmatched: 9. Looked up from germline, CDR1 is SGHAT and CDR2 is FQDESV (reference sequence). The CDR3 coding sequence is TGTGCCAGCAGCCTCCGGACTAGCGGGAGTCTGAACGAGCAGTACTTC. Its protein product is CASSLRTSGSLNEQYF.